Detailed here is one T cell receptor beta chain. The antigen is undetermined. TCR cDNA was made by 5'RACE template switching, adding a universal primer site and UMIs. Using its own MiXCR run on the 5' RACE reads, TCRdb lists one record per CDR3 protein. This table has about 320,000 distinct CDR3 sequences, 6.5% to 8.5% appearing once. This sample was included in a study of T cells after yellow fever vaccination. Study results and limitations: A minor fraction of clonotypes spanned both CD4 and CD8 compartments. Post-booster samples contained most primary-vaccination clones (roughly 96% CD4, about 87% CD8). The presence of abundant clonotypes contaminating from the bulk population was possible in FACS-sorted repertoires.

Germline lookup yields CDR1 SGHTA and CDR2 FQGNSA. The CDR3 has 16 amino acids. V was cut by 1 base and J by 7 bases, with 16 bases left in between. The origin of this receptor is a young man who received the YFV17D yellow fever vaccine. The chain carries TRBV7-2 and TRBJ2-2; a weak D match, TRBD1 (7 bases). The input for sequencing was PBMCs, taken roughly seven weeks after the first yellow fever vaccination. CDR3 DNA sequence: TGTGCCAGCAGCTTAGGGCCAACAGGGGAGGACGGGGAGCTGTTTTTT. Protein sequence: CASSLGPTGEDGELFF.